These T cell receptor beta chains were read from a single sample in a study of cytomegalovirus exposure and HLA in healthy donors. Only in-frame clones appear in the TCRdb table, and some are missing; sequencing was by immunoSEQ multiplex PCR. The data hold about 200,000 clones, with roughly four fifths observed a single time. Sample: PBMCs. The receptors stem from a girl aged 2 to 9 in good health and CMV-seronegative. Both conserved end residues are part of each CDR3. The D gene is left open where the match is weak. Clone size appears in some rows only: once, few, many, or a class for an expanded clone.

CDR3: CASSQVAGVITGELFF
DNA: TGTGCCAGCAGCCAAGTAGCGGGGGTCATCACCGGGGAGCTGTTTTTT
D: TRBD2
J: TRBJ2-2
V: TRBV14
size: NA

CDR3: CASSVGSAGLAGRETQYF
DNA: TGTGCCAGCAGCGTAGGCTCCGCGGGACTAGCGGGGAGAGAGACCCAGTACTTC
D: TRBD2
J: TRBJ2-5
V: TRBV9
size: NA

CDR3: CASSDSSTGGADTQYF
DNA: TGTGCCAGCAGTGACTCATCTACCGGGGGGGCAGATACGCAGTATTTT
D: TRBD2
J: TRBJ2-3
V: TRBV6-4
size: few

CDR3: CAWSVRAGLRAEAFF
DNA: TGTGCCTGGAGTGTAAGGGCAGGGTTAAGAGCTGAAGCTTTCTTT
D: NA
J: TRBJ1-1
V: TRBV30
size: NA

CDR3: CASSLVSLTNTGELFF
DNA: TGTGCCAGCAGCTTAGTGTCGCTGACTAACACCGGGGAGCTGTTTTTT
D: NA
J: TRBJ2-2
V: TRBV11-2
size: NA

CDR3: CASSTYPGTRETQYF
DNA: TGCGCCAGCAGCACCTATCCGGGAACGCGGGAGACCCAGTACTTC
D: NA
J: TRBJ2-5
V: TRBV5-1
size: NA

CDR3: CASSQDSGGIGNTIYF
DNA: TGCGCCAGCAGCCAAGATTCGGGCGGGATTGGAAACACCATATATTTT
D: NA
J: TRBJ1-3
V: TRBV4-1
size: NA

CDR3: CAWRGQYSSQPQHF
DNA: TGTGCCTGGAGGGGACAATATAGCAGTCAGCCCCAGCATTTT
D: NA
J: TRBJ1-5
V: TRBV30
size: NA

CDR3: CASSPAGLSRNEQFF
DNA: TGCGCCAGCAGCCCCGCGGGACTATCCCGGAATGAGCAGTTCTTC
D: TRBD2
J: TRBJ2-1
V: TRBV5-1
size: NA

CDR3: CASSILQGSNQPQHF
DNA: TGTGCCAGTAGTATATTACAGGGGTCCAATCAGCCCCAGCATTTT
D: TRBD1
J: TRBJ1-5
V: TRBV19
size: NA

CDR3: CASSLAEAGATDTQYF
DNA: TGTGCCAGCAGCTTGGCCGAGGCGGGAGCCACAGATACGCAGTATTTT
D: TRBD2
J: TRBJ2-3
V: TRBV5-5
size: NA

CDR3: CASSLDGYQETQYF
DNA: TGCGCCAGCAGCTTGGATGGCTACCAAGAGACCCAGTACTTC
D: NA
J: TRBJ2-5
V: TRBV5-1
size: NA

CDR3: CASSAPGLKNTEAFF
DNA: TGTGCCAGCAGTGCCCCGGGACTTAAGAACACTGAAGCTTTCTTT
D: NA
J: TRBJ1-1
V: TRBV25-1
size: NA

CDR3: CASSSRDYSNNEQFF
DNA: TGCGCCAGCAGCTCCCGGGACTACTCTAACAATGAGCAGTTCTTC
D: TRBD2
J: TRBJ2-1
V: TRBV4-1
size: NA

CDR3: CASSELGTSGSNEQFF
DNA: TGTGCCAGCAGTGAATTGGGGACAAGTGGATCCAATGAGCAGTTCTTC
D: NA
J: TRBJ2-1
V: TRBV25-1
size: NA

CDR3: CSVYSSEAFF
DNA: TGCAGTGTTTATAGCTCTGAAGCTTTCTTT
D: NA
J: TRBJ1-1
V: TRBV20-1
size: NA

CDR3: CASRPGWGPSSYNEQFF
DNA: TGTGCCAGCAGACCTGGTTGGGGCCCGAGCTCCTACAATGAGCAGTTCTTC
D: NA
J: TRBJ2-1
V: TRBV11-2
size: few